This T cell receptor beta chain is from a study of T-cell memory formation after mild COVID-19. TCRdb re-called the 5' RACE reads with MiXCR, one entry per CDR3 protein. The sample has around 340,000 distinct CDR3 sequences; roughly an eighth are singletons. This CDR3 region has 13 residues. Germline CDR1 SQVTM, CDR2 ANQGSEA. Deletions cut 4 bases from V and 0 bases from J, with 8 bases between. Study results and limitations: The study detected some responding clones in pre-infection memory, suggesting cross-reactive memory joined. Second-wave clones with a day 37 peak had unconfirmed SARS-CoV-2 specificity.

In its sample, this clonotype was seen a few times. The antigen remains unidentified. Source material: PBMCs or a T cell subset sorted from them (not recorded which). This rearrangement joins TRBV29-1 to TRBJ2-3; D not certain. This receptor was taken from a man younger than 35 who had mild COVID-19 (a few samples of this study predate the infection). Cell type and time point are not known. CDR3 amino acids: CSVGGHSTDTQYF. The CDR3 nucleotides read TGCAGCGTTGGCGGCCATAGCACAGATACGCAGTATTTT.